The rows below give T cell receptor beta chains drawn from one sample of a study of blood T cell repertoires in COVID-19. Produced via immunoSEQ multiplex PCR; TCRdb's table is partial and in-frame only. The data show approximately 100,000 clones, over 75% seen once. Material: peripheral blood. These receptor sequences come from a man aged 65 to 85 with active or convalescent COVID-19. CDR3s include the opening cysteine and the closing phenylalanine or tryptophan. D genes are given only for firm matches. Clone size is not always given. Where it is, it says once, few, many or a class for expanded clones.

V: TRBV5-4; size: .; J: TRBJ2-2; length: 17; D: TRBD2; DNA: TGTGCCAGCAGCCTCGGGAGACTAGCGGTGAACACCGGGGAGCTGTTTTTT; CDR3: CASSLGRLAVNTGELFF
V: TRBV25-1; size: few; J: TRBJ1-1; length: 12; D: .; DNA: TGTGCCAGCAGTGTGGGGCAGATTGAAGCTTTCTTT; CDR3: CASSVGQIEAFF
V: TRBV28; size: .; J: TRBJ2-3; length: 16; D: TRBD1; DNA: TGTGCCAGCAGTTCGCGGACAGGGGGGACCACAGATACGCAGTATTTT; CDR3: CASSSRTGGTTDTQYF
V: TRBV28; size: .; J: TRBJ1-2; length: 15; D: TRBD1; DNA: TGTGCCAGCAGTCCCATGACAGGGAGGAAATTAGGCTACACCTTC; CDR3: CASSPMTGRKLGYTF
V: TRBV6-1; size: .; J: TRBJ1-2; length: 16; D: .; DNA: TGTGCCAGCAGTGAAGATTGGGTGGAGAGATCCTATGGCTACACCTTC; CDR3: CASSEDWVERSYGYTF
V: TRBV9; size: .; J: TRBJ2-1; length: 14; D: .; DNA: TGTGCCAGCAGCGTAGCTGGGGGGATGGATGAGCAGTTCTTC; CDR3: CASSVAGGMDEQFF
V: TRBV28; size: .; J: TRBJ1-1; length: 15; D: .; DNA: TGTGCCAGCACCCTTACTCCCAGGGGGAACACTGAAGCTTTCTTT; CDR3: CASTLTPRGNTEAFF
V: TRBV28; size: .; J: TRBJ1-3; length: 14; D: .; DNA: TGTGCCAGCAGTTTATTATCCTCTGGAAACACCATATATTTT; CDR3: CASSLLSSGNTIYF
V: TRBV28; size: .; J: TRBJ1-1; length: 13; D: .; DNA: TGTGCCAGCAGTCCAGGACAGAATGCAAAAGCTTTCTTT; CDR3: CASSPGQNAKAFF
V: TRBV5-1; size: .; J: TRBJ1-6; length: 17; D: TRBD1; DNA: TGCGCCAGCAGCTTGGAGGGACAGGGTGACTGGCAATCACCCCTCCACTTT; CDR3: CASSLEGQGDWQSPLHF
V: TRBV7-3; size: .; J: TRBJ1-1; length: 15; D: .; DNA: TGTGCCAGCAGCTTATCTCGGGATTCGAACACTGAAGCTTTCTTT; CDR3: CASSLSRDSNTEAFF
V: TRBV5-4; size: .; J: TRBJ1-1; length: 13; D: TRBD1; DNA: TGTGCCAGCAGGGGGACAGGGGGCGCTGAAGCTTTCTTT; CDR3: CASRGTGGAEAFF
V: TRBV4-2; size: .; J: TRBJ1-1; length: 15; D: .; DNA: TGTGCCAGCAGCCACGGAAGGAGGGGCGACACTGAAGCTTTCTTT; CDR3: CASSHGRRGDTEAFF
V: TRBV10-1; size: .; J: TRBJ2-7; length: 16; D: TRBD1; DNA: TGCGCCAGCAGTTATACCGGGACAGGGGATCCCTACGAGCAGTACTTC; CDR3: CASSYTGTGDPYEQYF
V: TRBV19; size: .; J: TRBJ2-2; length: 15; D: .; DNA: TGTGCCAGTAGTATAGCAGGCCGTTGGCCCGGGGAGCTGTTTTTT; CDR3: CASSIAGRWPGELFF
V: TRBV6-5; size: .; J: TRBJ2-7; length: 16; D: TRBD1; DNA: TGTGCCAGCAGTTTGGGAGGGACAGGGGTATACTACGAGCAGTACTTC; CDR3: CASSLGGTGVYYEQYF
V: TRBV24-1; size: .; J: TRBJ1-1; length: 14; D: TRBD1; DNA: TGTGCCACCAGTGACCCCAACGCCGGACAGGTGTACTTCTTT; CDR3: CATSDPNAGQVYFF
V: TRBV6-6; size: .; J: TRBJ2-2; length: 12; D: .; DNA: TGTGCCAGCAGTTTAATAGACGGGGAGCTGTTTTTT; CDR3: CASSLIDGELFF
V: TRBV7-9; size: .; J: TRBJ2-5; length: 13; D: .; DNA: TGTGCCAGCAGCTTTCGCGGGGCAGAGACCCAGTACTTC; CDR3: CASSFRGAETQYF
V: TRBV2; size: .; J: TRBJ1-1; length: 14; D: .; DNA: TGTGCCAGCAGTGCAGGGCAGCTGAACACTGAAGCTTTCTTT; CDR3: CASSAGQLNTEAFF
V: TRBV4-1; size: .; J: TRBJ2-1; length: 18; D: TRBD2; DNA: TGCGCCAGCAGCCAAGACGGAACCGGGAGGTTACTGAACAATGAGCAGTTCTTC; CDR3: CASSQDGTGRLLNNEQFF
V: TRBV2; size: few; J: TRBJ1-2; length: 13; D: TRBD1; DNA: TGTGCCAGCAGTGTTGGACAGGGGTATGGCTACACCTTC; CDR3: CASSVGQGYGYTF
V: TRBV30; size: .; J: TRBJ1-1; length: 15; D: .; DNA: TGTGCCTGGAGTCCACAGGGTACCATGAACACTGAAGCTTTCTTT; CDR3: CAWSPQGTMNTEAFF
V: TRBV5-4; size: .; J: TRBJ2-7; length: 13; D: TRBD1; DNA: TGTGCCAGCAGCTGGGACAGCACCTACGAGCAGTACTTC; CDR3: CASSWDSTYEQYF
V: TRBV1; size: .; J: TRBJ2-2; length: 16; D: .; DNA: TGCACCAGCACCCCTCCCAAACGGGGGATCACCGGGGAGCTGTTTTTT; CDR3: CTSTPPKRGITGELFF
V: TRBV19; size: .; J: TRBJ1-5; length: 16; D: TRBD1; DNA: TGTGCCAGTAGTCGGACAGGGGCTAACTGGGATCAGCTCCAGCATTTT; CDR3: CASSRTGANWDQLQHF
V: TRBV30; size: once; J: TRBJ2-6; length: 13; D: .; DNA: TGTGCCTGGAGTGTACGTCAGTTCAACGTCCTGACTTTC; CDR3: CAWSVRQFNVLTF
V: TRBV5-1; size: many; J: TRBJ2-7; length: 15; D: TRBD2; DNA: TGCGCCAGCAGCTTGGGTTCGGGGGGTGGCTACGAGCAGTACTTC; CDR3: CASSLGSGGGYEQYF
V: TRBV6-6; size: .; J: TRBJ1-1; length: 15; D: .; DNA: TGTGCCAGCAGCCAAGAACCGAGGGCAAACACTGAAGCTTTCTTT; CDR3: CASSQEPRANTEAFF
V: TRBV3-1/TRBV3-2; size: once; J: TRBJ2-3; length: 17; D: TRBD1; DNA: TGTGCCAGCAGCCAGGACCCGCCGGGACAGGGCCTAGATACGCAGTATTTT; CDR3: CASSQDPPGQGLDTQYF
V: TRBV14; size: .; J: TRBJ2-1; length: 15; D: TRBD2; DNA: TGTGCCAGCAGCCAGATAGCGGGCTCCTACAATGAGCAGTTCTTC; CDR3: CASSQIAGSYNEQFF
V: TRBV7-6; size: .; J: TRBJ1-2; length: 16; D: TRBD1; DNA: TGTGCCAGCAGCTTATTGGACAGGGGTACAGCCTATGGCTACACCTTC; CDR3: CASSLLDRGTAYGYTF
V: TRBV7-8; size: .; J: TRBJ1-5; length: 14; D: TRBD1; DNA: TGTGCCAGCAGCTTTCTGCAGGGGGCATCGCCCCAGCATTTT; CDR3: CASSFLQGASPQHF